The clone carrying this T cell receptor (beta chain) was observed once. Method: immunoSEQ multiplex PCR; TCRdb's copy keeps in-frame clones and lacks some. The sample includes roughly 120,000 clones, roughly 89% seen only once; the top ten take 0.27%. This sample is drawn from a study of OX40 agonist ivuxolimab in advanced cancers. CDR3 length equals 13 residues. Per germline, CDR1 SGHTA and CDR2 FQGNSA. Trimming cost V 0 bases and J 6 bases, with 7 bases left between them. The genes are TRBV7-2 and TRBJ2-3; D is unclear. This receptor was taken from an adult with an advanced solid tumor such as melanoma, head and neck, liver or kidney cancer. Here the sequenced sample was CD4+ or CD8+ T cells sorted from blood, taken in a trial of the OX40 agonist ivuxolimab. In DNA, the CDR3 is TGTGCCAGCAGCTTAGCGGTCGTGGATACGCAGTATTTT. Translating gives CASSLAVVDTQYF.